The clone carrying this T cell receptor (beta chain) came up once. This sample was taken from a study of blood T cells in healthy people across ages. Total RNA, at least 6 micrograms per sample, came from PBMCs. With a J-beta primer mix and a sample-barcoded 5' primer, a second PCR ran about 7 to 12 cycles. TCRdb itself ran the 5' RACE reads through MiXCR, one entry per CDR3 protein. Of about 800,000 distinct CDR3 sequences in the sample, just under 25% were seen once. With 1 base removed from V and 3 bases from J, the gap between germline ends came to 10 bases. The CDR3 loop spans 14 amino acids. CDR1 MNHEY and CDR2 SVGAGI come from the germline V gene. These data also featured in a second study, about T cells of mothers and their children. That publication notes: Sequencing got over 8 million TCR beta CDR3 reads from each mother and some 3 million from each child. Regardless of relatedness, pairs show thymic selection shaping TCR recombination output in a similar manner.

The specimen sequenced was blood. The chain recombines TRBV6-5 with TRBJ2-7; no firm D call. This clonotype originated in a boy younger than 18 in good health. As DNA, the CDR3 is TGTGCCAGCAGTTACTATAGTGGGGACTACGAGCAGTACTTC. Its protein product is CASSYYSGDYEQYF.